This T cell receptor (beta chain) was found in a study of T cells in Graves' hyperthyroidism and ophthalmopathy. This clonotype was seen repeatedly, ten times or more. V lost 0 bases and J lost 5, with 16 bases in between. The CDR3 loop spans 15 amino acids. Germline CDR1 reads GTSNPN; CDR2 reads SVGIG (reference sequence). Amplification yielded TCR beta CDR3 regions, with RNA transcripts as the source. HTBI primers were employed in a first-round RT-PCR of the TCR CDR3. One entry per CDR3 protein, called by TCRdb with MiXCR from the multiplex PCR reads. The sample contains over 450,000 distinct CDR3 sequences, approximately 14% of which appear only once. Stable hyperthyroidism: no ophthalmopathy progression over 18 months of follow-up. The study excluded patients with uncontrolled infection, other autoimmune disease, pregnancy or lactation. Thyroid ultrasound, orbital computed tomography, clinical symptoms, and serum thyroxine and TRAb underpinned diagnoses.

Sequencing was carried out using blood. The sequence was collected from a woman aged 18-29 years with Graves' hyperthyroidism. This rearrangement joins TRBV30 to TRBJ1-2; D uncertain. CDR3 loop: CAWSVSGAESYGYTF. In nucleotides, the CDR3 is TGTGCCTGGAGTGTATCAGGAGCCGAAAGTTATGGCTACACCTTC.